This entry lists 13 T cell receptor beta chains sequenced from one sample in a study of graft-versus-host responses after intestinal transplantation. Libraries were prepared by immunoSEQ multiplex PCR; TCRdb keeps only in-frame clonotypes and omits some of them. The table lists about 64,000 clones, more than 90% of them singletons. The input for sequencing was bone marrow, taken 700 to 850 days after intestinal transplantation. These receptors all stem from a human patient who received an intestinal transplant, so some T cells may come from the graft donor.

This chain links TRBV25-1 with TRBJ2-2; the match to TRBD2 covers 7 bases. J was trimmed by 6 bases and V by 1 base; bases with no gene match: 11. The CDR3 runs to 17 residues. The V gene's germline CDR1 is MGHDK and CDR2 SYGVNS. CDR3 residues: CASSESGGKWSAGELFF. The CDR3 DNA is TGTGCCAGCAGTGAATCCGGGGGGAAGTGGTCGGCCGGGGAGCTGTTTTTT. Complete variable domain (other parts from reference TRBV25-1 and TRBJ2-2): EADIYQTPRYLVIGTGKKITLECSQTMGHDKMYWYQQDPGMELHLIHYSYGVNSTEKGDLSSESTVSRIRTEHFPLTLESARPSHTSQYLCASSESGGKWSAGELFFGEGSRLTVL.

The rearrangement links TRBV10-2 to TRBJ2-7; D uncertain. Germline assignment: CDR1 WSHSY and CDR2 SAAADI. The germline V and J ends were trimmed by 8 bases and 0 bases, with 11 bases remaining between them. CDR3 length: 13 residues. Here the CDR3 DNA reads TGCGCCAGCGCCACGAGAGGCTCCTACGAGCAGTACTTC. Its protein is CASATRGSYEQYF.

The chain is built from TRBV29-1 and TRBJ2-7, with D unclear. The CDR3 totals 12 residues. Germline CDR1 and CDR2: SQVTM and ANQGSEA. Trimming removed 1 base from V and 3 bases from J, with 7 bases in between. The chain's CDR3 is CSVEGPFYEQYF. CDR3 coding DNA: TGCAGCGTTGAAGGGCCCTTCTACGAGCAGTACTTC.

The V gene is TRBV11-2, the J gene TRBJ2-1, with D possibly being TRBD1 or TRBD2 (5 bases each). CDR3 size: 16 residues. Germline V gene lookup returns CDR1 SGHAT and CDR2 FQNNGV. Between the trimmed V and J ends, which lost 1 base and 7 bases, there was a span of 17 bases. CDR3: CASSLGGWELGNEQFF. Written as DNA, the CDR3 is TGTGCCAGCAGCTTAGGGGGGTGGGAGCTCGGAAATGAGCAGTTCTTC.

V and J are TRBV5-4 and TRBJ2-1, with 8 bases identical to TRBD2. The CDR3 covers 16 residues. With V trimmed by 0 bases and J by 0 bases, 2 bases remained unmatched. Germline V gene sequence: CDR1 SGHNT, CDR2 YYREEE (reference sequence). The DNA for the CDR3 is TGTGCCAGCAGCTTGGGAGCGGGGGCCTCCTACAATGAGCAGTTCTTC. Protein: CASSLGAGASYNEQFF.

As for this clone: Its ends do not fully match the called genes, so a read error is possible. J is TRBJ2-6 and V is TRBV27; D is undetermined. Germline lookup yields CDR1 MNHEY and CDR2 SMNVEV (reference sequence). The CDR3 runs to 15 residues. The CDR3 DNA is TGTGCCAGCAGTTTGAGTCCGGCTGGTGCCAACGTCCTGACTTTC. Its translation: CASSLSPAGANVLTF. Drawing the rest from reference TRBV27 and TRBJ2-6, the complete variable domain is EAQVTQNPRYLITVTGKKLTVTCSQNMNHEYMSWYRQDPGLGLRQIYYSMNVEVTDKGDVPEGYKVSRKEKRNFPLILESPSPNQTSLYFCASSLSPAGANVLTFGAGSRLTVL.

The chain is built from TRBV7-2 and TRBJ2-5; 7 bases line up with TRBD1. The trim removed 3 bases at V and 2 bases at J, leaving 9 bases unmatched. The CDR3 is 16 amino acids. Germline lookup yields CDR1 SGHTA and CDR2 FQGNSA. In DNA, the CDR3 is TGTGCCAGCAGCTTGGGGGCAGGGGGACCTCAAGAGACCCAGTACTTC. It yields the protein CASSLGAGGPQETQYF.

As DNA, the CDR3 is TGTGCCAGCAGCTTGGACAGGGGAGATGAAAAACTGTTTTTT. Translating gives CASSLDRGDEKLFF. The chain uses TRBV7-2 and TRBJ1-4; 9 bases are a match to TRBD1. With 3 bases clipped from V and 6 bases from J, the junction kept 2 bases outside the gene matches. CDR1 and CDR2 (germline): SGHTA, FQGNSA. This CDR3 has 14 residues.

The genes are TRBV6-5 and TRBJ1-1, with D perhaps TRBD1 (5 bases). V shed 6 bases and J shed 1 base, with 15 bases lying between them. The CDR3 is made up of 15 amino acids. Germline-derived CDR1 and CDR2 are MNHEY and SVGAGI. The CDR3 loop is CASRGERDWNTEAFF. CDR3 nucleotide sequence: TGTGCCAGCAGGGGGGAACGCGACTGGAACACTGAAGCTTTCTTT.

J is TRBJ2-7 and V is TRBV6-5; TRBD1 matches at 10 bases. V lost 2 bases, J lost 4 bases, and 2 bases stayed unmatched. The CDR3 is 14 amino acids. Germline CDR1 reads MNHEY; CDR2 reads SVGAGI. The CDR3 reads CASSYGTGAYEQYF. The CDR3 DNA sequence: TGTGCCAGCAGTTACGGGACAGGGGCTTACGAGCAGTACTTC.

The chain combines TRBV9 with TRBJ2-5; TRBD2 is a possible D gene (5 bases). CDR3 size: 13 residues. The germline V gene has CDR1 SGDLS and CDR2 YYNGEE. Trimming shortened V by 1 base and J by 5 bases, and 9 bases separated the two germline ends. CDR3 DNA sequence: TGTGCCAGCAGCGTAAGGCAGCGGGAGACCCAGTACTTC. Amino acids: CASSVRQRETQYF.

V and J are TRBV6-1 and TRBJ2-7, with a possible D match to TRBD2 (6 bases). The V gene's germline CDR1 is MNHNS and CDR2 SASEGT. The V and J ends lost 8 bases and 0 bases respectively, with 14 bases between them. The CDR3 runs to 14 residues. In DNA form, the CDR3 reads TGTGCCAGCCTGGGGGACTGGAACTCCTACGAGCAGTACTTC. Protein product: CASLGDWNSYEQYF.

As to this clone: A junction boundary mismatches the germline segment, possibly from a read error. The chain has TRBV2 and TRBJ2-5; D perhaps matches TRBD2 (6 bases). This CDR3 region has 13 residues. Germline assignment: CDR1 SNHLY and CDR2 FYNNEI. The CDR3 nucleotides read TGTGCCAGCAGGTGGGACTTCCAAGGGACCCAGTACTTC. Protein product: CASRWDFQGTQYF. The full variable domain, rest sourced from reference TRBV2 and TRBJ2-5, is EPEVTQTPSHQVTQMGQEVILRCVPISNHLYFYWYRQILGQKVEFLVSFYNNEISEKSEIFDDQFSVERPDGSNFTLKIRSTKLEDSAMYFCASRWDFQGTQYFGPGTRLLVL.